This T cell receptor beta chain is from a study of spatial heterogeneity in lung cancer. Study-level background: For the average unique TCR and UMI combination, more than ten occurrences appeared in raw reads. Findings and limits, study-wide: At tumor resection, ubiquitous expanded TCRs were detected in blood more often than later.

TCRdb analysed the 5' RACE reads with MiXCR anew, one entry per CDR3 protein. The table lists 60,000 to 90,000 distinct CDR3 sequences, about 8% of them singletons. About this clonotype itself: Its specificity is not known.

This sample's time point: sample taken at primary tumor resection. The CDR3 length is 16 residues. V lost 4 bases to trimming and J lost 0 bases; unmatched junction nucleotides: 4. CDR1 is KGHSH, CDR2 LQKENI, per germline. The V and J genes are TRBV18 and TRBJ1-4, with 8 bases lining up with TRBD1. The material was PBMCs, obtained at surgery. The clonotype was recovered from a male donor with early-stage non-small cell lung cancer. CDR3 amino acids: CASSLLTGATNEKLFF. As DNA, the CDR3 is TGTGCCAGCTCACTCCTGACAGGGGCAACTAATGAAAAACTGTTTTTT.